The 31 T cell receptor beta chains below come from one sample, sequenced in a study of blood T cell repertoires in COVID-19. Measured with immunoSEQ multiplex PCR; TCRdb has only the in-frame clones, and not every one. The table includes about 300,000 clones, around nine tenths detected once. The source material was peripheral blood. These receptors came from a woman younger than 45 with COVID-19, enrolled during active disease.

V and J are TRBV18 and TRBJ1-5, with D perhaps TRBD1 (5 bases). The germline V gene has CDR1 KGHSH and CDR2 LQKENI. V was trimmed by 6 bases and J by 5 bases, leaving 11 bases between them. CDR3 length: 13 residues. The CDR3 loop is CASSSGLDQPQHF. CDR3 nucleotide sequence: TGTGCCAGCTCGTCAGGGCTAGATCAGCCCCAGCATTTT.

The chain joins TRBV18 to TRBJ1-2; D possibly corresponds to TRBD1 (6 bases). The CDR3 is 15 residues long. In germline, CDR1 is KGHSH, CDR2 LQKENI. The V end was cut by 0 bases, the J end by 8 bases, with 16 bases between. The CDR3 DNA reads TGTGCCAGCTCACCACCGACAGGCACTGCCTGGGGCTACACCTTC. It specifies CASSPPTGTAWGYTF.

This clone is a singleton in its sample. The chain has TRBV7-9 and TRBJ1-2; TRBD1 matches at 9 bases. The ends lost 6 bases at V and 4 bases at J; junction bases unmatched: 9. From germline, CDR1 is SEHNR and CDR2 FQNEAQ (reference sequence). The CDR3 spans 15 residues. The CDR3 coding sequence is TGTGCCAGCAGTTTGACAGGGGGAGGAGGCTATGGCTACACCTTC. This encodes CASSLTGGGGYGYTF.

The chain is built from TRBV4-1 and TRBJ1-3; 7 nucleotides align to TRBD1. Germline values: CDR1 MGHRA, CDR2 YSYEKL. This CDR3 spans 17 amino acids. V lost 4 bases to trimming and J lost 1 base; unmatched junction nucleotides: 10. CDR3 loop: CASSLRDRRASGNTIYF. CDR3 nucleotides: TGCGCCAGCAGCCTCCGGGACAGAAGGGCATCTGGAAACACCATATATTTT.

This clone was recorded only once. The DNA of the CDR3 is TGTGCCAGCAGTGATCTGAGACAGGGTAAGGAGAGGGCTTTCTTT. This translates into CASSDLRQGKERAFF. This chain connects TRBV2 to TRBJ1-1; TRBD1 matches 7 bases. The CDR3 runs to 15 residues. Germline CDR1 reads SNHLY; CDR2 reads FYNNEI. The V and J ends lost 3 bases and 11 bases, in that order; junction bases with no gene match: 15. The complete variable domain, with remaining parts taken from reference TRBV2 and TRBJ1-1, reads EPEVTQTPSHQVTQMGQEVILRCVPISNHLYFYWYRQILGQKVEFLVSFYNNEISEKSEIFDDQFSVERPDGSNFTLKIRSTKLEDSAMYFCASSDLRQGKERAFFGQGTRLTVV.

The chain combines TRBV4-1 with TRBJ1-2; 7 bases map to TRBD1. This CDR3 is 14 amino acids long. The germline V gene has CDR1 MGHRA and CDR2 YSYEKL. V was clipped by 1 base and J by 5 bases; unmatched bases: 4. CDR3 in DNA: TGCGCCAGCAGCCAAGTGCGGGACAGATATGGCTACACCTTC. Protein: CASSQVRDRYGYTF.

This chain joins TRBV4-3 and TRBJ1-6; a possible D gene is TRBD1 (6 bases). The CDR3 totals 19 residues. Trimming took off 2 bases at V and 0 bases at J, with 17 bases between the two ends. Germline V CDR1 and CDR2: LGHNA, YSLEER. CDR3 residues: CASSQHLTGRSSYNSPLHF. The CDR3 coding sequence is TGCGCCAGCAGCCAACATTTGACAGGAAGGAGCTCCTATAATTCACCCCTCCACTTT.

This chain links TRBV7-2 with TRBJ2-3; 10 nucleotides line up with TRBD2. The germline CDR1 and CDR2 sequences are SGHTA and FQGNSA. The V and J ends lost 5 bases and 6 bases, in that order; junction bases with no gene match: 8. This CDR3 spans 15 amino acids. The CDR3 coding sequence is TGTGCCAGCAGCCCTATAGCGGGGGGAGGGGATACGCAGTATTTT. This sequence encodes CASSPIAGGGDTQYF. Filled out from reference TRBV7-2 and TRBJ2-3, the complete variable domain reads GAGVSQSPSNKVTEKGKDVELRCDPISGHTALYWYRQSLGQGLEFLIYFQGNSAPDKSGLPSDRFSAERTGGSVSTLTIQRTQQEDSAVYLCASSPIAGGGDTQYFGPGTRLTVL.

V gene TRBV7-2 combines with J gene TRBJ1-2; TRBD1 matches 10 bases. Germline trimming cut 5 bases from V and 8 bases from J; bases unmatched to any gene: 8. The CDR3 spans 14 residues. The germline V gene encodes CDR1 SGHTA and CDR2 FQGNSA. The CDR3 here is CASSPDRGPRGYTF. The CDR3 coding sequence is TGTGCCAGCAGCCCCGACAGGGGGCCAAGAGGCTACACCTTC.

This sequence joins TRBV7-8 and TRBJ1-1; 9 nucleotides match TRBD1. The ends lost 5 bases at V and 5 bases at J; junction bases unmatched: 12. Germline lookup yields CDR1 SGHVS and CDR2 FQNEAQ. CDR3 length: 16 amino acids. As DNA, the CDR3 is TGTGCCAGCAGCCCCGGACAGGGGTTATTGGGAACTGAAGCTTTCTTT. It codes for CASSPGQGLLGTEAFF.

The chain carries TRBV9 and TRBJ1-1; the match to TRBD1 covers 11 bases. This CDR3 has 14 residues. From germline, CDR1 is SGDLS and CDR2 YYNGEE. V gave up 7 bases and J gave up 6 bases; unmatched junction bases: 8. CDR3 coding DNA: TGTGCCAGCTCATTCCGGGACAGGGGGTCTGAAGCTTTCTTT. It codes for CASSFRDRGSEAFF.

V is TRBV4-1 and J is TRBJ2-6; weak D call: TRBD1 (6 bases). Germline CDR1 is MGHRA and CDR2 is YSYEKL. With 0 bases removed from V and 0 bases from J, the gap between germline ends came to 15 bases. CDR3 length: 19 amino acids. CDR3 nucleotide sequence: TGCGCCAGCAGCCAAGATGATGGGGACACTTACTCTGGGGCCAACGTCCTGACTTTC. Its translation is CASSQDDGDTYSGANVLTF.

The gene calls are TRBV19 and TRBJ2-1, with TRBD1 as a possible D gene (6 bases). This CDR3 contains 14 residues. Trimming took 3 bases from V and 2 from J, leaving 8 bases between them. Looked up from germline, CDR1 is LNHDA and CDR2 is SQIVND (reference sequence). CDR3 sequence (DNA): TGTGCCAGTAGTATGGGGACAACCTACAATGAGCAGTTCTTC. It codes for CASSMGTTYNEQFF.

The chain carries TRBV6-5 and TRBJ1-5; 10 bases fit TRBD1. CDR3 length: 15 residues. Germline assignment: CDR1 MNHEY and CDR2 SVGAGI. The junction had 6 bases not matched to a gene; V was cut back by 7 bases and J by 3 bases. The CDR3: CASTGTGDLNQPQHF. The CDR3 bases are TGTGCCAGCACCGGGACAGGGGACCTCAATCAGCCCCAGCATTTT.

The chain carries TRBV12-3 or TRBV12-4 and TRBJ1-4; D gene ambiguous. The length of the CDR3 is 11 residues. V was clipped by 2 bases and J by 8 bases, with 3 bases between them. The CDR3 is CASSLREKLFF. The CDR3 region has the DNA TGTGCCAGCAGTTTACGGGAAAAACTGTTTTTT.

The DNA for the CDR3 is TGTGCCAGCAGCTTAGGCGGAGGCTCTGGAAACACCATATATTTT. Its protein product is CASSLGGGSGNTIYF. This chain links TRBV7-2 with TRBJ1-3; D unclear. The CDR3 sequence is 15 residues long. CDR1 and CDR2 (germline): SGHTA, FQGNSA. Trimming removed 1 base at V and 0 bases at J, with 7 bases between. Full variable domain (rest looked up from reference TRBV7-2 and TRBJ1-3): GAGVSQSPSNKVTEKGKDVELRCDPISGHTALYWYRQSLGQGLEFLIYFQGNSAPDKSGLPSDRFSAERTGGSVSTLTIQRTQQEDSAVYLCASSLGGGSGNTIYFGEGSWLTVV.

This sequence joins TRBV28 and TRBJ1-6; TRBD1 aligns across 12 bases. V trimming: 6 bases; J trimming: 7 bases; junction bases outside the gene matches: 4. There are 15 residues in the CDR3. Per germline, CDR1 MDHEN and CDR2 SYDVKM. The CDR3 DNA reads TGTGCCAGCAGACCCGGGACAGGGGGCAATTCACCCCTCCACTTT. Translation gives CASRPGTGGNSPLHF.

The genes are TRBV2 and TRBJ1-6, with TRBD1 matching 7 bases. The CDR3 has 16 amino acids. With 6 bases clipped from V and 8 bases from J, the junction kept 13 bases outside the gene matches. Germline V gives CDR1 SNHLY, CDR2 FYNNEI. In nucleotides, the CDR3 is TGTGCCAGCAGGGCTACTCGGACAGGAGGGGATTCACCCCTCCACTTT. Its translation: CASRATRTGGDSPLHF.

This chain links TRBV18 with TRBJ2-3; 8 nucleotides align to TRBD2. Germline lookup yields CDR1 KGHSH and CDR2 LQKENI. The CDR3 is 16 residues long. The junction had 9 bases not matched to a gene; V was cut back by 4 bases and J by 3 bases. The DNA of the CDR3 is TGTGCCAGCTCACTTAGCGGTAGCGGGGTGACAGATACGCAGTATTTT. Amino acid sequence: CASSLSGSGVTDTQYF.

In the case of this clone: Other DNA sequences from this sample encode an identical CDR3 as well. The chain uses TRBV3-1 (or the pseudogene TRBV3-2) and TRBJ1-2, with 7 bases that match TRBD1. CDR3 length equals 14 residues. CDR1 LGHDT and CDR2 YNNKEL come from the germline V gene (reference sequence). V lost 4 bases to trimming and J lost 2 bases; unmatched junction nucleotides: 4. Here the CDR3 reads CASSRTTGNYGYTF. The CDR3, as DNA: TGTGCCAGCAGCCGGACGACAGGGAACTATGGCTACACCTTC.

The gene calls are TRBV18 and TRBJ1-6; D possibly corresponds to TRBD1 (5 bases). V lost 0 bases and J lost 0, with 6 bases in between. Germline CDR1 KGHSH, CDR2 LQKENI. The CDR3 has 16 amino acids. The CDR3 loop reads CASSPPDSSYNSPLHF. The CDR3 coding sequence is TGTGCCAGCTCACCACCCGACAGCTCCTATAATTCACCCCTCCACTTT.

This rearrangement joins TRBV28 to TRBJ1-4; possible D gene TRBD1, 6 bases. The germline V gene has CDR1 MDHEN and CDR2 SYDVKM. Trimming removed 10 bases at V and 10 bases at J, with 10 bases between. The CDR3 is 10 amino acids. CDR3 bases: TGTGCCACAAGAGGGGGAAAACTGTTTTTT. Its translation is CATRGGKLFF.

CDR3 in amino acids: CASSDRGISNQPQHF. The CDR3 nucleotides read TGTGCCAGCAGTGACAGGGGGATTAGCAATCAGCCCCAGCATTTT. The V and J genes are TRBV2 and TRBJ1-5; 7 positions match TRBD1. Germline lookup yields CDR1 SNHLY and CDR2 FYNNEI. V shed 3 bases and J 0 bases; nucleotides not matched to a gene: 2. The CDR3 runs to 15 residues.

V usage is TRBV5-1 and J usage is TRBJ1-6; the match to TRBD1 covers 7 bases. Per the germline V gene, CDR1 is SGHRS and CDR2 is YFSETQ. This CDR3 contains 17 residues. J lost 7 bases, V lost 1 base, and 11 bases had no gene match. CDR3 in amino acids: CASSLTGDRSGNSPLHF. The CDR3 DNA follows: TGCGCCAGCAGCTTGACGGGGGACAGAAGTGGAAATTCACCCCTCCACTTT.

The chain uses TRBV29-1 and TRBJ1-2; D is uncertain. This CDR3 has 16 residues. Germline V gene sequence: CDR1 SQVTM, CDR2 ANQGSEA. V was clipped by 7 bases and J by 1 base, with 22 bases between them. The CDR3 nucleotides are TGCAGCGCCGCGCGGGTGGGCACAGCAAATAACTATGGCTACACCTTC. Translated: CSAARVGTANNYGYTF.

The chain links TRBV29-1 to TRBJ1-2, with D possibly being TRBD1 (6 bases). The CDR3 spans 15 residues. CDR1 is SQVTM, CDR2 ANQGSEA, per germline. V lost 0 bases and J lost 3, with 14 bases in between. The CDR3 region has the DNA TGCAGCGTTGAAGATTACCACAGGGTTGACTATGGCTACACCTTC. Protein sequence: CSVEDYHRVDYGYTF.

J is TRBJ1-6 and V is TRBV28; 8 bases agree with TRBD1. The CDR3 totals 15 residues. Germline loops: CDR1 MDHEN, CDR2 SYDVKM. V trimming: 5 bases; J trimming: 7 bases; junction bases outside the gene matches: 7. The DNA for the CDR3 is TGTGCCAGCAGTCCCGTGGACAGGGACAATTCACCCCTCCACTTT. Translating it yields CASSPVDRDNSPLHF. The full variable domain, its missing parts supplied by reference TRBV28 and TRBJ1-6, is DVKVTQSSRYLVKRTGEKVFLECVQDMDHENMFWYRQDPGLGLRLIYFSYDVKMKEKGDIPEGYSVSREKKERFSLILESASTNQTSMYLCASSPVDRDNSPLHFGNGTRLTVT.

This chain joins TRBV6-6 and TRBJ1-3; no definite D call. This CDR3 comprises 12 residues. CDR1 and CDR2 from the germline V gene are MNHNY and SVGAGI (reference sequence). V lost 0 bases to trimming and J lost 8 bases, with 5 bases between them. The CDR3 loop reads CASSYSADTIYF. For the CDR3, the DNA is TGTGCCAGCAGTTACTCCGCGGACACCATATATTTT.

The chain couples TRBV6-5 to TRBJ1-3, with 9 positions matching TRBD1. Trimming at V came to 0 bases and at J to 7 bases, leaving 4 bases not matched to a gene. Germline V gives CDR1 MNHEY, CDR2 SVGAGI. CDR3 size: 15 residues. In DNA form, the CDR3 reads TGTGCCAGCAGTTACTCGCGGGACAGGGCTAACACCATATATTTT. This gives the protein CASSYSRDRANTIYF.

CDR3 loop: CASSLGRGLNEQYF. CDR3 DNA sequence: TGTGCCAGCAGCTTAGGCAGGGGGCTAAACGAGCAGTACTTC. The chain links TRBV11-2 to TRBJ2-7, with 8 nucleotides matching TRBD1. In germline, CDR1 is SGHAT, CDR2 FQNNGV. J was trimmed by 5 bases and V by 1 base; bases with no gene match: 4. CDR3 size: 14 residues.

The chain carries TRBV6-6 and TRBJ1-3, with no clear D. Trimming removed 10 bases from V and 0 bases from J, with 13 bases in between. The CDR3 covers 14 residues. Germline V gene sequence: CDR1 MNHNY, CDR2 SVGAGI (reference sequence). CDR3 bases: TGTGCCATCCGGGTCGGAGGCTCTGGAAACACCATATATTTT. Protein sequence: CAIRVGGSGNTIYF.